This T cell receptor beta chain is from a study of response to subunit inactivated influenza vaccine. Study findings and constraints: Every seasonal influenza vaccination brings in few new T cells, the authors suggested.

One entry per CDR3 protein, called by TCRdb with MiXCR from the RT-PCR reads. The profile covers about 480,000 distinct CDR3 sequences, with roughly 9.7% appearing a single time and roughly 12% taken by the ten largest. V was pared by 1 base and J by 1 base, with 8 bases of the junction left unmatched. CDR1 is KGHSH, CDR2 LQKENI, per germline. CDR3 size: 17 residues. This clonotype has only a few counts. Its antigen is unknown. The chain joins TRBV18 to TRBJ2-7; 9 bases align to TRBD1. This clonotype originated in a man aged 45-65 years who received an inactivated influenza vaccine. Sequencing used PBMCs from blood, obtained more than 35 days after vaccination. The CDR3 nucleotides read TGTGCCAGCTCACCACGTGCCGGGGGACAGGGATCCTACGAGCAGTACTTC. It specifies CASSPRAGGQGSYEQYF.